A selection of T cell receptor beta chains follows, all from one sample in a study of response to subunit inactivated influenza vaccine. TCRdb ran MiXCR on the RT-PCR reads and lists one entry per CDR3 protein. The sample shows about 800,000 distinct CDR3 sequences, 21% of them seen only once. The sample here was PBMCs from blood, taken 4 to 6 days after vaccination. These receptors came from a man in his fifties or sixties who received an inactivated influenza vaccine. The CDR3 runs from the conserved cysteine through the conserved F or W. The D gene is left open where the match is weak. Clone sizes are given selectively: once, few, many, or a class where the clone is expanded.

size,V,J,D,DNA,CDR3
NA,TRBV4-1,TRBJ2-7,TRBD2,TGCGCCAGCAGCCAAGAGGGACTAGCCTCCTACGAGCAGTACTTC,CASSQEGLASYEQYF
NA,TRBV12-3/TRBV12-4,TRBJ2-3,NA,TGTGCCAGCAGCCCCGAACCACCGCCAGATACGCAGTATTTT,CASSPEPPPDTQYF
NA,TRBV11-2,TRBJ2-2,TRBD1,TGTGCCAGCAGCTTGGGGACAGGGATCGGGGAGCTGTTTTTT,CASSLGTGIGELFF
many,TRBV5-1,TRBJ2-1,NA,TGCGCCAGCAGCTTGTGGAACTCAGTCTCCTACAATGAGCAGTTCTTC,CASSLWNSVSYNEQFF
few,TRBV7-2,TRBJ1-1,NA,TGTGCCAGCAGCTTAGTGGTGGGGGCGAACACTGAAGCTTTCTTT,CASSLVVGANTEAFF
NA,TRBV11-2,TRBJ2-1,NA,TGTGCCAGCAGCCCGGGCGGGGAGACGATCTTC,CASSPGGETIF
NA,TRBV13,TRBJ2-6,TRBD2,TGTGCCAGCAGTTCCCCCAGGTCCGGGGGGTCTGGGGCCAACGTCCTGACTTTC,CASSSPRSGGSGANVLTF
NA,TRBV18,TRBJ2-4,NA,TGTGCCAGCTCAACAACCCAGGGGGCCAAAAACATTCAGTACTTC,CASSTTQGAKNIQYF
few,TRBV18,TRBJ2-1,NA,TGTGCCAGCTCACCACCTGAAGGCAGGGCCAATGAGCAGTTCTTC,CASSPPEGRANEQFF
NA,TRBV20-1,TRBJ2-5,TRBD1,TGCAGTGCCCAGGGGGCGCGTCGGGAGACCCAGTACTTC,CSAQGARRETQYF
NA,TRBV6-5,TRBJ2-1,NA,TGTGCCAGCAGTTACACCGCCGCGGGGGCTTACAATGAGCAGTTCTTC,CASSYTAAGAYNEQFF
NA,TRBV24-1,TRBJ2-1,NA,TGTGCCACCAGTGACCGGGACTTTACATCCTACAATGAGCAGTTCTTC,CATSDRDFTSYNEQFF
NA,TRBV20-1,TRBJ1-6,NA,TGCAGTGCAACCACAGGACAGTATAATTCACCCCTCCACTTT,CSATTGQYNSPLHF
few,TRBV12-3/TRBV12-4,TRBJ1-6,TRBD1,TGTGCCAGCAGTTTGGAGGGGGCGCGGAATTCACCCCTCCACTTT,CASSLEGARNSPLHF
few,TRBV30,TRBJ2-1,TRBD2,TGTGCCTGGAGTCCCAGCTGGACTAGCGGGATACGGAATGAGCAGTTCTTC,CAWSPSWTSGIRNEQFF
few,TRBV12-3/TRBV12-4,TRBJ2-5,NA,TGTGCCAGCAGCCCCTGGGACTCAGAGACCCAGTACTTC,CASSPWDSETQYF
few,TRBV18,TRBJ1-1,TRBD1,TGTGCCAGCTCACACCCGGGACAGGGGTACACTGAAGCTTTCTTT,CASSHPGQGYTEAFF